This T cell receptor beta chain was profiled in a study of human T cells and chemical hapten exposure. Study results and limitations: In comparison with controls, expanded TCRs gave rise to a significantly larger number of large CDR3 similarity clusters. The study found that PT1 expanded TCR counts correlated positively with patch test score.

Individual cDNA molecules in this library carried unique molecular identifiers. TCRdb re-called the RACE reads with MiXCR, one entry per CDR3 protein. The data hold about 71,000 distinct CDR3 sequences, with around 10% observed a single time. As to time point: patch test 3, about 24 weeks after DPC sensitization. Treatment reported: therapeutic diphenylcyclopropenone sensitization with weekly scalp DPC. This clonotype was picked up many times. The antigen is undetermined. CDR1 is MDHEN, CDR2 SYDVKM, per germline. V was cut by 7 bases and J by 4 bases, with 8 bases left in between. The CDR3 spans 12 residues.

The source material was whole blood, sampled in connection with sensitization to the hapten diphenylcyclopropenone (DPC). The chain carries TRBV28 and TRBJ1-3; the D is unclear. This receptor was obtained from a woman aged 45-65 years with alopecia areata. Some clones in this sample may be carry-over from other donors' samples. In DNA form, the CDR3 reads TGTGCCAGCATGGTACCCGGAAACACCATATATTTT. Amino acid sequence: CASMVPGNTIYF. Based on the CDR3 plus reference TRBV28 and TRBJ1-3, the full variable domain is DVKVTQSSRYLVKRTGEKVFLECVQDMDHENMFWYRQDPGLGLRLIYFSYDVKMKEKGDIPEGYSVSREKKERFSLILESASTNQTSMYLCASMVPGNTIYFGEGSWLTVV.